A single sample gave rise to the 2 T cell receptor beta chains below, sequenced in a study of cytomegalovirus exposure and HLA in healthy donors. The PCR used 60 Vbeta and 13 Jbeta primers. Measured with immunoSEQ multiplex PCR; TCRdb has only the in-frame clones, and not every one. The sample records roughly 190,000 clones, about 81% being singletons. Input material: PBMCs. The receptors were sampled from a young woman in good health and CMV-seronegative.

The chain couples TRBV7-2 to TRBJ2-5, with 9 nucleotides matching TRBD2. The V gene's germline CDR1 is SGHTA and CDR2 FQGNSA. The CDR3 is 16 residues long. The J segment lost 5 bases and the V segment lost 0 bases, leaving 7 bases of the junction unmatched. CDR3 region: CASSLARLAGKETQYF. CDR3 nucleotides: TGTGCCAGCAGCTTAGCTAGGCTAGCGGGGAAGGAGACCCAGTACTTC.

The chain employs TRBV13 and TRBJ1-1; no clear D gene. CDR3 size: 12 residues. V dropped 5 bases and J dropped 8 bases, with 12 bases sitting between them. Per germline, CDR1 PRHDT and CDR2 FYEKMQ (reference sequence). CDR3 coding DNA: TGTGCCAGCAGCACACCAGGACTAGAAGCTTTCTTT. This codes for CASSTPGLEAFF.